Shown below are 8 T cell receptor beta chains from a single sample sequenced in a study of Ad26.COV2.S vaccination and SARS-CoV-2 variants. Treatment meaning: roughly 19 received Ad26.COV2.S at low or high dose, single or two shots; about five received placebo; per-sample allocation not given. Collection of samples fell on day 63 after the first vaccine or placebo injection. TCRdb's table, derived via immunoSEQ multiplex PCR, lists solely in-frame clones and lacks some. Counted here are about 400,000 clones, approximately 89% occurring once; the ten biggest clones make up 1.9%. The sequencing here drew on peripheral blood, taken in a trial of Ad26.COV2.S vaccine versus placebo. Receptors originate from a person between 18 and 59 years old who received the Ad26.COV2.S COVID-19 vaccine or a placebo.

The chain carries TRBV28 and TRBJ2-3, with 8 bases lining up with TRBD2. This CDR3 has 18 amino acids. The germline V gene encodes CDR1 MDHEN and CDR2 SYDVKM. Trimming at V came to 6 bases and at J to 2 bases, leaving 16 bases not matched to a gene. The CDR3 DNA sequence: TGTGCCAGCAGCTCCCCCCCCCGGAGACTAGCGCTCACAGATACGCAGTATTTT. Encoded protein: CASSSPPRRLALTDTQYF.

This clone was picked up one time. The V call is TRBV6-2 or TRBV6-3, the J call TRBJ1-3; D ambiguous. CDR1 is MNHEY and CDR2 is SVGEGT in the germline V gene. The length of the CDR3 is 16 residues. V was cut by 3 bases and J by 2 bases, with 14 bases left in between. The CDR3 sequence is CASSYGSGATGNTIYF. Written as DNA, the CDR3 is TGTGCCAGCAGTTATGGGTCCGGAGCGACTGGAAACACCATATATTTT.

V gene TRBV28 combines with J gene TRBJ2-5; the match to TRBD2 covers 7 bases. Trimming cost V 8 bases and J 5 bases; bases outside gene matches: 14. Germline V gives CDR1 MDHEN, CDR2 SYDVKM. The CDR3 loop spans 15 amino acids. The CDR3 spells CASGTIAGPSETQYF. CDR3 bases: TGTGCCAGCGGGACCATAGCGGGTCCATCGGAGACCCAGTACTTC.

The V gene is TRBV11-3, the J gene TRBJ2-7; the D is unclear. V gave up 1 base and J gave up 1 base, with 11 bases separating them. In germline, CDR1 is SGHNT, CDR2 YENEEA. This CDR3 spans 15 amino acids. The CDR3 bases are TGTGCCAGCAGCTTAGGGGCAGGCTCATCCTACGAGCAGTACTTC. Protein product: CASSLGAGSSYEQYF.

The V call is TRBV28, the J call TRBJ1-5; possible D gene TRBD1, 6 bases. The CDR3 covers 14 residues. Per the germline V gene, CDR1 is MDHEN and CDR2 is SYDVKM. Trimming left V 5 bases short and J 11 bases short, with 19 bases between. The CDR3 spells CASSRPNGQPAQHF. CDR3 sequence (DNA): TGTGCCAGCAGTCGCCCCAACGGACAGCCGGCCCAGCATTTT. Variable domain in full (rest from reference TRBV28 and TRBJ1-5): DVKVTQSSRYLVKRTGEKVFLECVQDMDHENMFWYRQDPGLGLRLIYFSYDVKMKEKGDIPEGYSVSREKKERFSLILESASTNQTSMYLCASSRPNGQPAQHFGDGTRLSIL.

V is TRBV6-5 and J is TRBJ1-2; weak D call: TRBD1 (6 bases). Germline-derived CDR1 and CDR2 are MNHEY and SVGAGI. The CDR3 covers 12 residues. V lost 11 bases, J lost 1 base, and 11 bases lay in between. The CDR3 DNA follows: TGTGCCGTCCGGGGGCGTAACTATGGCTACACCTTC. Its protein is CAVRGRNYGYTF.

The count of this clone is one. CDR3 amino acids: CASSRLAETYEQYF. The CDR3 bases are TGTGCCAGCAGTCGACTAGCGGAGACCTACGAGCAGTACTTC. The rearrangement joins TRBV6-5 to TRBJ2-7; 9 bases agree with TRBD2. Trimming at V came to 5 bases and at J to 2 bases, leaving 4 bases not matched to a gene. Germline lookup yields CDR1 MNHEY and CDR2 SVGAGI. The CDR3 loop spans 14 amino acids.

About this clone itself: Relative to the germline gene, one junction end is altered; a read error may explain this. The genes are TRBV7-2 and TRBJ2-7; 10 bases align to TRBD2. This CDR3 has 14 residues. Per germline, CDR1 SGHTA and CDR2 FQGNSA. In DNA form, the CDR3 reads TGTGCCAGCAGATTAGCGGGAGGAACCTACGAGCAGTACTTC. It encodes CASRLAGGTYEQYF.